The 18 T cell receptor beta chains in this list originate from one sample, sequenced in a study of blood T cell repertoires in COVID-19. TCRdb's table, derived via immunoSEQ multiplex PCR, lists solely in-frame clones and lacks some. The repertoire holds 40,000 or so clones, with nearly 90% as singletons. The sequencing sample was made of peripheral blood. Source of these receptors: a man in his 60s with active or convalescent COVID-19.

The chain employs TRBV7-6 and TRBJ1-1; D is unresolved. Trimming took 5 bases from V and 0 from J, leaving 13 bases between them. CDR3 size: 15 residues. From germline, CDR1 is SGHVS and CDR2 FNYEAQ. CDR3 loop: CASSPYTVMNTEAFF. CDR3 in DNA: TGTGCCAGCAGCCCGTACACCGTCATGAACACTGAAGCTTTCTTT.

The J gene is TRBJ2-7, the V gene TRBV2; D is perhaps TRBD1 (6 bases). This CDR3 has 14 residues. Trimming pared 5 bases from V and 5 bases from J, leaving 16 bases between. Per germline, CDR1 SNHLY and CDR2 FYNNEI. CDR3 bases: TGTGCCAGCAGTACCCAGGGGCCCCTTGACGAGCAGTACTTC. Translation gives CASSTQGPLDEQYF.

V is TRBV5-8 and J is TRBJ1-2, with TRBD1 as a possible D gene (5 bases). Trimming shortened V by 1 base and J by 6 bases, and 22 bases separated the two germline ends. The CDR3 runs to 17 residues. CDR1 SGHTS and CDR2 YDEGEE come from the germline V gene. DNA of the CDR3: TGTGCCAGCAGCTTGATCTGGGTGCCGGGGGGTAGGGATGGCTACACCTTC. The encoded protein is CASSLIWVPGGRDGYTF.

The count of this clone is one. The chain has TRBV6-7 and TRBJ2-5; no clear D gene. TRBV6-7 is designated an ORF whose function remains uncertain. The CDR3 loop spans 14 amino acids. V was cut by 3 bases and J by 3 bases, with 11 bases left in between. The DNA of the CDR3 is TGTGCCAGCAGTTATGTAGAAAGAAAAGAGACCCAGTACTTC. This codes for CASSYVERKETQYF.

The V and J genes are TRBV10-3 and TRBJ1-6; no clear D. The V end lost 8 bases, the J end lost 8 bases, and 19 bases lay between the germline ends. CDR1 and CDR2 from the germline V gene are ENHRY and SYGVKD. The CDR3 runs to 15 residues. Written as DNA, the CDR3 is TGTGCCATCGGGGATTCGGGGAAGTCTTATTCACCCCTCCACTTT. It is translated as CAIGDSGKSYSPLHF.

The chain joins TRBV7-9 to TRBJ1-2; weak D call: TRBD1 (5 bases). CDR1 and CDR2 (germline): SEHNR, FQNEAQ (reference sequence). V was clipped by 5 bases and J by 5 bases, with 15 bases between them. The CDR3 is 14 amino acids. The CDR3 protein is CASSPDQGRYGYTF. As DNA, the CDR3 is TGTGCCAGCAGCCCCGACCAGGGTCGGTATGGCTACACCTTC.

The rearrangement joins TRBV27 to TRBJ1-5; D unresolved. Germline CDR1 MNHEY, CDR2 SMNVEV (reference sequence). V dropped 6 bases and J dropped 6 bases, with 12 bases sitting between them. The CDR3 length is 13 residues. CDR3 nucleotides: TGTGCCAGCAGCCTAACCCGTGTTCAGCCCCAGCATTTT. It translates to CASSLTRVQPQHF.

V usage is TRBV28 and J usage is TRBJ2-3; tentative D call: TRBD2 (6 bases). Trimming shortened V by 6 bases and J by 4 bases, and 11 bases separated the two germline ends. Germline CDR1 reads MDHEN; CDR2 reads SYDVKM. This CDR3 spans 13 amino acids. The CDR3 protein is CASRGGASDTQYF. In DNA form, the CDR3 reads TGTGCCAGCAGGGGGGGAGCATCAGATACGCAGTATTTT.

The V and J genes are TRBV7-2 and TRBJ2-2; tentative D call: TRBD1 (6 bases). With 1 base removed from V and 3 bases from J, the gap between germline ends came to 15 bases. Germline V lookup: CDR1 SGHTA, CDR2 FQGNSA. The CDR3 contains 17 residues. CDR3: CASSLGGRGSHTGELFF. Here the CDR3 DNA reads TGTGCCAGCAGCTTAGGGGGCAGGGGATCGCACACCGGGGAGCTGTTTTTT. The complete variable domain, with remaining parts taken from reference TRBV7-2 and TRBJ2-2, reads GAGVSQSPSNKVTEKGKDVELRCDPISGHTALYWYRQSLGQGLEFLIYFQGNSAPDKSGLPSDRFSAERTGGSVSTLTIQRTQQEDSAVYLCASSLGGRGSHTGELFFGEGSRLTVL.

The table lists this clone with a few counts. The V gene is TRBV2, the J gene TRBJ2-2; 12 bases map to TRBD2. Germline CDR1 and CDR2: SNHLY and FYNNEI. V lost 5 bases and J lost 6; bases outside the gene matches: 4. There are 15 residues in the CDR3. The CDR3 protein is CASSYLAGGAGELFF. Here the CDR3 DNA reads TGTGCCAGCAGTTACCTAGCGGGAGGGGCCGGGGAGCTGTTTTTT.

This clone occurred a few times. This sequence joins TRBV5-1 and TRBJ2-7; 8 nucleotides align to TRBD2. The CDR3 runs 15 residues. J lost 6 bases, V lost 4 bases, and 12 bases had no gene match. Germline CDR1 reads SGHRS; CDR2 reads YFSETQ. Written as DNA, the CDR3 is TGCGCCAGCAGCCTGAGCCCGGGACTAGTAGGCGAGCAGTACTTC. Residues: CASSLSPGLVGEQYF. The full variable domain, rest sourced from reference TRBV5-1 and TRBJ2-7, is KAGVTQTPRYLIKTRGQQVTLSCSPISGHRSVSWYQQTPGQGLQFLFEYFSETQRNKGNFPGRFSGRQFSNSRSEMNVSTLELGDSALYLCASSLSPGLVGEQYFGPGTRLTVT.

CDR3 nucleotide sequence: TGTGCCAGCACCCCGACAGGATACGAGCAGTACTTC. Residues: CASTPTGYEQYF. The chain links TRBV2 to TRBJ2-7; maybe TRBD1 (6 bases). This CDR3 has 12 residues. Trimming removed 7 bases at V and 4 bases at J, with 11 bases between. Germline values: CDR1 SNHLY, CDR2 FYNNEI.

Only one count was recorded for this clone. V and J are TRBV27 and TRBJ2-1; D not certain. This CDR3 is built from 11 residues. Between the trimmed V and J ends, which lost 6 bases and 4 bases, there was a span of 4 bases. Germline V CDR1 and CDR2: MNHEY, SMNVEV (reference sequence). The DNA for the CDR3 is TGTGCCAGCAGGGAGTACAATGAGCAGTTCTTC. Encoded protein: CASREYNEQFF.

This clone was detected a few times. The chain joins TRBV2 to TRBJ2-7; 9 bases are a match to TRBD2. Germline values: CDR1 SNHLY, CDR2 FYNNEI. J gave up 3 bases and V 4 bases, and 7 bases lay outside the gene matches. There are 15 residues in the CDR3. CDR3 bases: TGTGCCAGCAGTGCCCAGTTAGCGGGAGACTACGAGCAGTACTTC. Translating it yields CASSAQLAGDYEQYF.

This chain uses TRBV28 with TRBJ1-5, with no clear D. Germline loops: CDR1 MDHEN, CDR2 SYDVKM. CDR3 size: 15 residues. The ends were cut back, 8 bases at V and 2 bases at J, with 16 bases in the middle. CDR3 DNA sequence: TGTGCCAGCGCCGCACCGGAGATGGGCAATCAGCCCCAGCATTTT. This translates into CASAAPEMGNQPQHF.

The CDR3 DNA follows: TGCGCCAGCAGCCAAGCCAAACCGGGACAGGGTCCCGAGCAGTACTTC. This codes for CASSQAKPGQGPEQYF. The genes are TRBV4-1 and TRBJ2-7; 9 bases agree with TRBD1. V dropped 1 base and J dropped 6; count of bases not matched to a gene: 10. CDR3 length: 16 amino acids. Germline CDR1 is MGHRA and CDR2 is YSYEKL.

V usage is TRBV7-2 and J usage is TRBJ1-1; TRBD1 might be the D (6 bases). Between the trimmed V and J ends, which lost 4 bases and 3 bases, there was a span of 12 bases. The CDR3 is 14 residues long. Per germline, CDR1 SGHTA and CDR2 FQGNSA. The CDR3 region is CASSSGVTYTEAFF. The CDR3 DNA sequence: TGTGCCAGCAGCTCAGGGGTGACCTACACTGAAGCTTTCTTT. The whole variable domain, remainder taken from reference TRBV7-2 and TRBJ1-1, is GAGVSQSPSNKVTEKGKDVELRCDPISGHTALYWYRQSLGQGLEFLIYFQGNSAPDKSGLPSDRFSAERTGGSVSTLTIQRTQQEDSAVYLCASSSGVTYTEAFFGQGTRLTVV.

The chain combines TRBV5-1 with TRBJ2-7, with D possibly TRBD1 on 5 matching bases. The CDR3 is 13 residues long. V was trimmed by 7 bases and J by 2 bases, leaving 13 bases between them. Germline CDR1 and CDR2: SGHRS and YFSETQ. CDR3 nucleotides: TGCGCCAGCCGATTGGACATACCCTACGAGCAGTACTTC. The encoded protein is CASRLDIPYEQYF.